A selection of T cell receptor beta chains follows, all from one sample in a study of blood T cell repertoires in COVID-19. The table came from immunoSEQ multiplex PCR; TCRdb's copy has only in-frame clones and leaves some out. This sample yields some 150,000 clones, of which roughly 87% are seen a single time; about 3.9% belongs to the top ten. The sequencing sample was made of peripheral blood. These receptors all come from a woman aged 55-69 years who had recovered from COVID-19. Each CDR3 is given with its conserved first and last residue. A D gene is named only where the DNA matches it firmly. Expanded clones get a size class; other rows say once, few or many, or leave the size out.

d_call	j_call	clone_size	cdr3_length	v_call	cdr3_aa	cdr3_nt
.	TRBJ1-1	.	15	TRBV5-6	CASSSGALRGTEAFF	TGTGCCAGCAGCTCAGGGGCTCTACGGGGCACTGAAGCTTTCTTT
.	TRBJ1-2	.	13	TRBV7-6	CASSPSRNYGYTF	TGTGCCAGCTCCCCGTCCAGGAACTATGGCTACACCTTC
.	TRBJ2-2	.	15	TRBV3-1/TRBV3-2	CASRQRQGGTGELFF	TGTGCCAGCAGGCAACGACAGGGAGGCACCGGGGAGCTGTTTTTT
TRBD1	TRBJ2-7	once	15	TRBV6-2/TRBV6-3	CASSRPGQGLSEQYF	TGTGCCAGCAGTCGACCGGGACAGGGATTAAGCGAGCAGTACTTC
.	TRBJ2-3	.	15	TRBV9	CASSVAMETGDTQYF	TGTGCCAGCAGCGTAGCAATGGAAACGGGAGATACGCAGTATTTT
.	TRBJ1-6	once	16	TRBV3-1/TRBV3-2	CASSQDTRLYNSPLHF	TGTGCCAGCAGCCAAGACACTAGACTTTATAATTCACCCCTCCACTTT
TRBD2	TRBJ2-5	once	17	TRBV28	CASSLLAGGPGQETQYF	TGTGCCAGCAGTTTACTAGCGGGGGGGCCGGGGCAAGAGACCCAGTACTTC
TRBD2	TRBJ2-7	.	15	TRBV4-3	CASSQYASGAYEQYF	TGCGCCAGCAGCCAGTACGCTAGCGGGGCCTACGAGCAGTACTTC
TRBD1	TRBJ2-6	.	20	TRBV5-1	CASSLDWTGGRETGANVLTF	TGCGCCAGCAGCTTGGATTGGACAGGGGGCAGAGAAACTGGGGCCAACGTCCTGACTTTC
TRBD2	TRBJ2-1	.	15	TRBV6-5	CASRGLAGTYNEQFF	TGTGCCAGCAGGGGACTAGCGGGTACCTACAATGAGCAGTTCTTC
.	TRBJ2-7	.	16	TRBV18	CASPTFRGTFSYEQYF	TGTGCCAGCCCGACGTTCCGGGGTACCTTCTCCTACGAGCAGTACTTC
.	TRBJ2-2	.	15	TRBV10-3	CAISESGPLTGELFF	TGTGCCATCAGTGAGTCGGGGCCACTTACCGGGGAGCTGTTTTTT
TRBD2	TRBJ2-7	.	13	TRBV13	CASRRGAAYEQYF	TGTGCCAGCAGGCGGGGGGCAGCCTACGAGCAGTACTTC
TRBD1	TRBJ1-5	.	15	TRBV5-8	CASSLGDRYNQPQHF	TGTGCCAGCAGCTTGGGGGACAGGTACAATCAGCCCCAGCATTTT
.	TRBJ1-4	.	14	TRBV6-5	CASSMGGSEEKLFF	TGTGCCAGCAGTATGGGGGGGTCGGAAGAAAAACTGTTTTTT
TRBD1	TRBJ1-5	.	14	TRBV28	CASNRGGSNQPQHF	TGTGCCAGCAACAGGGGGGGGAGCAATCAGCCCCAGCATTTT
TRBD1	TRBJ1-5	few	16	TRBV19	CASSIGGTGYDQPQHF	TGTGCCAGTAGTATTGGTGGGACAGGGTATGATCAGCCCCAGCATTTT
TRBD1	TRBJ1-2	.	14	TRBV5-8	CASSLTGTDYGYTF	TGTGCCAGCAGCTTGACCGGGACAGATTATGGCTACACCTTC
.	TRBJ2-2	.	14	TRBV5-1	CASMAAPNTGELFF	TGCGCCAGCATGGCGGCCCCGAACACCGGGGAGCTGTTTTTT
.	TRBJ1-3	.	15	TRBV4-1	CASSQSGGERNTIYF	TGCGCCAGCAGCCAGAGCGGAGGGGAGCGAAACACCATATATTTT
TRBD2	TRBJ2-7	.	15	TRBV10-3	CAISDVGTISYEQYF	TGTGCCATCAGTGATGTCGGGACTATTTCCTACGAGCAGTACTTC
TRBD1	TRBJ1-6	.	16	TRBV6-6	CASSPALWTGNSPLHF	TGTGCCAGCAGTCCCGCCCTTTGGACAGGGAATTCACCCCTCCACTTT
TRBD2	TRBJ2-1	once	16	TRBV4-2	CASSQEDGGAANEQFF	TGTGCCAGCAGCCAAGAGGACGGGGGGGCCGCCAATGAGCAGTTCTTC
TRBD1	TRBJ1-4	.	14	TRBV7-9	CASSSRQGNEKLFF	TGTGCCAGCAGCTCACGACAGGGGAACGAAAAACTGTTTTTT
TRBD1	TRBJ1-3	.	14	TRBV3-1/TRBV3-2	CASSQAQGADTIYF	TGTGCCAGCAGCCAAGCGCAGGGGGCGGACACCATATATTTT
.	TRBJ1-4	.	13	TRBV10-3	CAIGSSVEEKLFF	TGTGCCATCGGTTCCTCGGTTGAGGAAAAACTGTTTTTT
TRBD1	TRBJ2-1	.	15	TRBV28	CASSSPTGEYNEQFF	TGTGCCAGCAGTTCCCCGACAGGGGAGTACAATGAGCAGTTCTTC
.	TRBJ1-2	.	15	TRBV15	CATRFLVGADYGYTF	TGTGCCACCAGGTTTTTGGTAGGGGCAGACTATGGCTACACCTTC
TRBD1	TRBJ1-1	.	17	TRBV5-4	CASSLAGGQGLNTEAFF	TGTGCCAGCAGCTTGGCTGGGGGACAGGGCTTGAACACTGAAGCTTTCTTT
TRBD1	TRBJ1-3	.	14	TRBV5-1	CASSFQGAGNTIYF	TGCGCCAGCAGCTTCCAGGGGGCGGGAAACACCATATATTTT
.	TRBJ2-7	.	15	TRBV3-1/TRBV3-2	CASSPYRAVASEQYF	TGTGCCAGCAGCCCTTACAGGGCTGTCGCGAGTGAGCAGTACTTC
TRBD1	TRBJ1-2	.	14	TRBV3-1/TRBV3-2	CASSQGPGQATSGF	TGTGCCAGCAGCCAGGGACCGGGACAGGCAACATCGGGCTTC
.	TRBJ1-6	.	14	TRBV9	CASSVSGVDSPLHF	TGTGCCAGCAGCGTATCAGGGGTCGATTCACCCCTCCACTTT